Below are 22 T cell receptor beta chains sequenced from a single sample in a study of cytomegalovirus exposure and HLA in healthy donors. PCR was performed using 60 Vbeta and 13 Jbeta primers. Only in-frame clones appear in the TCRdb table, and some are missing; sequencing was by immunoSEQ multiplex PCR. The table lists fewer than 200,000 clones, around 90% of them singletons, with 0.9% to 1.2% in the top ten. Sequencing was done on a sample of PBMCs. The receptors here all came from a boy aged 2 to 10 in good health and CMV-seronegative.

The sample holds one count of this clone. The chain links TRBV27 to TRBJ2-2; a weak D match, TRBD2 (7 bases). The CDR3 sequence is 16 residues long. Germline V gene lookup returns CDR1 MNHEY and CDR2 SMNVEV (reference sequence). V lost 3 bases and J lost 3, with 14 bases in between. The CDR3, as DNA: TGTGCCAGCAGTTTCAACAGGGAGGGTGACACCGGGGAGCTGTTTTTT. It is translated as CASSFNREGDTGELFF.

This chain joins TRBV10-3 and TRBJ2-7, with 8 bases that match TRBD1. Germline trimming cut 2 bases from V and 6 bases from J; bases unmatched to any gene: 6. This CDR3 is built from 14 residues. Germline lookup yields CDR1 ENHRY and CDR2 SYGVKD. The CDR3 is CAISEGRGQREQYF. The CDR3 nucleotides are TGTGCCATCAGTGAGGGCAGGGGGCAGCGCGAGCAGTACTTC.

The chain employs TRBV5-1 and TRBJ1-2; D is unresolved. The V end was cut by 0 bases, the J end by 6 bases, with 12 bases between. Germline assignment: CDR1 SGHRS and CDR2 YFSETQ. The CDR3 covers 14 residues. CDR3 residues: CASSLVGEAHGYTF. The CDR3 DNA is TGCGCCAGCAGCTTGGTCGGGGAGGCCCATGGCTACACCTTC.

The V and J genes are TRBV29-1 and TRBJ2-3; D is uncertain. Germline CDR1 reads SQVTM; CDR2 reads ANQGSEA. V lost 0 bases and J 4 bases, leaving 5 bases between the germline ends. This CDR3 region has 12 residues. In nucleotides, the CDR3 is TGCAGCGTTGAAGATCGGGCAGATACGCAGTATTTT. This sequence encodes CSVEDRADTQYF.

The chain employs TRBV5-5 and TRBJ2-7; 10 bases are a match to TRBD1. The CDR3 covers 15 residues. The V segment lost 4 bases and the J segment 3 bases; nucleotides outside the gene matches: 7. The germline gives CDR1 SGHKS, CDR2 YYEKEE (reference sequence). The CDR3 region is CASSTPGQGFYEQYF. In DNA, the CDR3 is TGTGCCAGCAGCACCCCGGGACAGGGGTTCTACGAGCAGTACTTC.

This clone is a singleton in its sample. This sequence joins TRBV27 and TRBJ2-2; possibly TRBD1 for D (5 bases). From germline, CDR1 is MNHEY and CDR2 SMNVEV (reference sequence). The CDR3 is made up of 13 amino acids. V was trimmed by 5 bases and J by 7 bases, leaving 11 bases between them. In DNA, the CDR3 is TGTGCCAGCAGTCCCTCCAGGGACGGGGAGCTGTTTTTT. Amino acids: CASSPSRDGELFF.

The chain carries TRBV11-2 and TRBJ2-7, with 7 bases fitting TRBD1. V shed 5 bases, J shed 7 bases, and the junction held 17 bases outside the gene matches. The CDR3 spans 16 residues. Looked up from germline, CDR1 is SGHAT and CDR2 is FQNNGV. The CDR3 nucleotides are TGTGCCAGCAGCCCGAGGAGACAGGGTCCTGTCTATGAGCAGTACTTC. It yields the protein CASSPRRQGPVYEQYF.

The J gene is TRBJ1-2, the V gene TRBV15, with 7 bases fitting TRBD1. The CDR3 runs to 16 residues. V dropped 1 base and J dropped 0; count of bases not matched to a gene: 5. The germline V gene has CDR1 LNHNV and CDR2 YYDKDF (reference sequence). The CDR3 DNA sequence: TGTGCCACCAGCAGAGCCGGGACAGCTACTAACTATGGCTACACCTTC. Amino acids: CATSRAGTATNYGYTF.

The rearrangement joins TRBV6-1 to TRBJ2-1; TRBD2 aligns across 7 bases. This CDR3 comprises 13 residues. V lost 7 bases, J lost 9 bases, and 9 bases stayed unmatched. Germline loops: CDR1 MNHNS, CDR2 SASEGT. This CDR3 is CASNIQSGGEQFF. The CDR3 region has the DNA TGTGCCAGCAATATCCAGTCGGGGGGTGAGCAGTTCTTC.

The chain couples TRBV5-1 to TRBJ2-5; 7 nucleotides align to TRBD1. CDR1 and CDR2 from the germline V gene are SGHRS and YFSETQ. CDR3 length: 14 residues. Trimming at V came to 4 bases and at J to 3 bases, leaving 6 bases not matched to a gene. This CDR3 reads CASSISGTEETQYF. For the CDR3, the DNA is TGCGCCAGCAGCATTTCCGGGACAGAAGAGACCCAGTACTTC.

This chain joins TRBV28 and TRBJ2-7, with D unclear. The germline CDR1 and CDR2 sequences are MDHEN and SYDVKM. This CDR3 region has 13 residues. Trimming pared 3 bases from V and 3 bases from J, leaving 9 bases between. The DNA for the CDR3 is TGTGCCAGCAGTTTTCTAAGAGGCTACGAGCAGTACTTC. Translation gives CASSFLRGYEQYF.

In its sample, this clone was seen a few times. The chain combines TRBV6-1 with TRBJ1-5; D perhaps matches TRBD1 (6 bases). The germline V gene has CDR1 MNHNS and CDR2 SASEGT. The CDR3 length is 15 residues. Trimming removed 0 bases at V and 4 bases at J, with 10 bases between. CDR3 in DNA: TGTGCCAGCAGTGAAGCGGGACATATAAATCAGCCCCAGCATTTT. Translation gives CASSEAGHINQPQHF.

The chain links TRBV30 to TRBJ2-3; the match to TRBD2 covers 15 bases. Germline CDR1 is GTSNPN and CDR2 is SVGIG (reference sequence). This CDR3 spans 17 amino acids. The V gene end was trimmed by 0 bases and the J gene end by 4 bases; junction bases not matched to a gene: 5. CDR3 residues: CAWSVLRTSGGADTQYF. The CDR3 DNA reads as TGTGCCTGGAGTGTATTAAGGACTAGCGGGGGGGCAGATACGCAGTATTTT.

The V gene is TRBV6-5, the J gene TRBJ2-5; TRBD1 is a possible D gene (6 bases). The V gene lost 6 bases and the J gene lost 7 bases, with 21 bases spanning the gap. In germline, CDR1 is MNHEY, CDR2 SVGAGI. This CDR3 is 15 amino acids long. The CDR3 spells CASSYGTPSPGTQYF. In DNA form, the CDR3 reads TGTGCCAGCAGCTACGGGACACCCTCTCCAGGGACCCAGTACTTC.

This chain links TRBV6-1 with TRBJ1-1; D unclear. V lost 4 bases to trimming and J lost 1 base, with 13 bases between them. The CDR3 totals 15 residues. Germline V gene lookup returns CDR1 MNHNS and CDR2 SASEGT. CDR3 DNA: TGTGCCAGCAGTGCGCCGACTGACCAGAACACTGAAGCTTTCTTT. It is translated as CASSAPTDQNTEAFF.

The chain uses TRBV21-1 and TRBJ1-1; TRBD1 is taken as the D call from the table, unchecked against the DNA. TRBV21-1 is flagged as a pseudogene. CDR3 size: 17 residues. The CDR3 bases are TGTGCCAGCAGCAAAAATGGGGGACAGGTCCCTTGGACTGAAGCTTTCTTT. Its protein is CASSKNGGQVPWTEAFF.

The rearrangement joins TRBV6-1 to TRBJ1-5; 8 bases fit TRBD1. V gave up 8 bases and J gave up 5 bases; unmatched junction bases: 5. The CDR3 covers 13 residues. In germline, CDR1 is MNHNS, CDR2 SASEGT. CDR3 DNA sequence: TGTGCCAGCTCGGGACAGGAATATCAGCCCCAGCATTTT. Its translation: CASSGQEYQPQHF.

The chain uses TRBV28 and TRBJ2-3; 9 nucleotides match TRBD1. V lost 4 bases to trimming and J lost 4 bases; unmatched junction nucleotides: 3. Germline V gives CDR1 MDHEN, CDR2 SYDVKM. The length of the CDR3 is 14 residues. CDR3 coding DNA: TGTGCCAGCAGTTCCGGACAGGGGCCAGATACGCAGTATTTT. Residues: CASSSGQGPDTQYF.

The V and J genes are TRBV6-1 and TRBJ1-5; 9 nucleotides match TRBD1. The V and J ends lost 5 bases and 7 bases, in that order; junction bases with no gene match: 6. The length of the CDR3 is 14 residues. The germline gives CDR1 MNHNS, CDR2 SASEGT. The CDR3 loop is CASSNRQGVQPQHF. CDR3 sequence (DNA): TGTGCCAGCAGTAACCGACAGGGGGTGCAGCCCCAGCATTTT.

Concerning this clone itself: Other nucleotide sequences in the sample specify the same CDR3. The chain carries TRBV5-1 and TRBJ1-4; 7 bases map to TRBD1. Germline CDR1 and CDR2: SGHRS and YFSETQ. Trimming took 5 bases from V and 5 from J; bases not matched to a gene: 6. The CDR3 loop spans 14 amino acids. For the CDR3, the DNA is TGCGCCAGCAGTTCGGGACAGCTGAATGAAAAACTGTTTTTT. It codes for CASSSGQLNEKLFF.

This clone was picked up a small number of times. The gene calls are TRBV6-5 and TRBJ1-6; no clear D. The germline CDR1 and CDR2 sequences are MNHEY and SVGAGI. The CDR3 has 13 amino acids. Trimming pared 7 bases from V and 7 bases from J, leaving 11 bases between. The CDR3 here is CASTQATNSPLHF. In DNA, the CDR3 is TGTGCCAGCACGCAGGCGACGAATTCACCCCTCCACTTT.

V is TRBV28 and J is TRBJ1-5; the match to TRBD1 covers 11 bases. The J segment lost 2 bases and the V segment lost 6 bases, leaving 6 bases of the junction unmatched. This CDR3 region has 16 residues. Germline V gene data show CDR1 as MDHEN and CDR2 as SYDVKM. CDR3 sequence reads: CASRGTGGIGNQPQHF. CDR3 in DNA: TGTGCCAGCAGGGGGACAGGGGGGATAGGCAATCAGCCCCAGCATTTT.